This T cell receptor beta chain stems from a study of cytomegalovirus exposure and HLA in healthy donors. General study findings and limits: Investigators reported fewer than 200 TCR beta chains as tied to cytomegalovirus.

Use of 60 Vbeta and 13 Jbeta primers characterized the PCR. Sequencing used immunoSEQ multiplex PCR; TCRdb keeps in-frame clones, though not all of them. The repertoire holds 150,000 to 200,000 clones, more than 60% seen once, with about 7.7% in the top ten. This CDR3 is built from 15 residues. Germline CDR1 is MNHNS and CDR2 is SASEGT. V shed 8 bases, J shed 4 bases, and the junction held 6 bases outside the gene matches. Donors consisted of healthy bone marrow donors. This clone was picked up one time. The antigen is not known. V and J are TRBV6-1 and TRBJ1-3; TRBD1 matches 12 bases. This TCR came from a middle-aged woman in good health and CMV-seropositive. The material sequenced was PBMCs. The CDR3 here is CASCRGTGGGNTIYF. The CDR3 DNA reads as TGTGCCAGCTGCCGCGGGACAGGGGGCGGAAACACCATATATTTT.